This T cell receptor beta chain was sequenced for a study of T-cell reconstitution after alpha-beta-depleted transplantation in children. Notes on this clonotype: As yet, its antigen is unknown.

The CDR3 length is 14 residues. The V end was cut by 7 bases, the J end by 4 bases, with 15 bases between. Per the germline V gene, CDR1 is SGHRS and CDR2 is YFSETQ. General study points: By about two months after transplant, alpha-beta T cells reportedly arose from several hundred graft clones that had expanded.

Researchers prepared the TCRbeta library using unique molecular identifiers, the study reports. One entry per CDR3 protein results from TCRdb running MiXCR on the PCR reads. This table holds some 840,000 distinct CDR3 sequences, 15% to 20% found once. Sequences were derived from PBMCs, mostly from graft donor cells, sampled 360 days after TCRalphabeta/CD19-depleted stem cell transplant. This TCR came from a male patient aged 10 to 17 who had a stem cell transplant for acute lymphoblastic leukemia, so the T cells may come from the graft donor. The rearrangement uses TRBV5-1 and TRBJ2-4, with D possibly matching TRBD2 (5 bases). The CDR3: CASGTDSPKNIQYF. Here the CDR3 DNA reads TGCGCCAGCGGCACGGACTCTCCGAAAAACATTCAGTACTTC. Supplemented by reference TRBV5-1 and TRBJ2-4, the full variable domain reads KAGVTQTPRYLIKTRGQQVTLSCSPISGHRSVSWYQQTPGQGLQFLFEYFSETQRNKGNFPGRFSGRQFSNSRSEMNVSTLELGDSALYLCASGTDSPKNIQYFGAGTRLSVL.